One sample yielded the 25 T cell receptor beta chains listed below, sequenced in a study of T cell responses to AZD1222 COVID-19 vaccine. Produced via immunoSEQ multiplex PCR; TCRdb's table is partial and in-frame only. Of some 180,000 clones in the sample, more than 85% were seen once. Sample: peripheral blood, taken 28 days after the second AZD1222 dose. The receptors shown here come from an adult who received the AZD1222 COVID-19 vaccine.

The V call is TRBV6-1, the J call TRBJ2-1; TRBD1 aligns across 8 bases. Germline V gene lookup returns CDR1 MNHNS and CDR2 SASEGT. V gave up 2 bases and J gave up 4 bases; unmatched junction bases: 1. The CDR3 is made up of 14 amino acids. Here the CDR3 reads CASSEQGAYNEQFF. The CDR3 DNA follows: TGTGCCAGCAGTGAACAGGGGGCATACAATGAGCAGTTCTTC.

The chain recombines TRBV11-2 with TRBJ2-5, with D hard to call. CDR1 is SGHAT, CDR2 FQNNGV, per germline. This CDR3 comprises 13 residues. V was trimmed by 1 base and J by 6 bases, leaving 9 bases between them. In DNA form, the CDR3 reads TGTGCCAGCAGCTTAGCAACCCACAAGACCCAGTACTTC. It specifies CASSLATHKTQYF. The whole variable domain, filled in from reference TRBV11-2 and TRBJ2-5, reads EAGVAQSPRYKIIEKRQSVAFWCNPISGHATLYWYQQILGQGPKLLIQFQNNGVVDDSQLPKDRFSAERLKGVDSTLKIQPAKLEDSAVYLCASSLATHKTQYFGPGTRLLVL.

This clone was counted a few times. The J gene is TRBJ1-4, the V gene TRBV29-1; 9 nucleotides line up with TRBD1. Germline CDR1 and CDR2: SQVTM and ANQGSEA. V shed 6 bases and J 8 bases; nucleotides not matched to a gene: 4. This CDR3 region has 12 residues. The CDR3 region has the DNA TGCAGCGTCGGGACAGGGCGGGAAAAACTGTTTTTT. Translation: CSVGTGREKLFF.

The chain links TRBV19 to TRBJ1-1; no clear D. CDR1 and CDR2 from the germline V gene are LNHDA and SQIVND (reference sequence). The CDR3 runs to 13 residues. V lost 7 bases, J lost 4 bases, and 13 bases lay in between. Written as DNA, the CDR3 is TGTGCCAGTACCATGCCCCGGAGCACTGAAGCTTTCTTT. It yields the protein CASTMPRSTEAFF.

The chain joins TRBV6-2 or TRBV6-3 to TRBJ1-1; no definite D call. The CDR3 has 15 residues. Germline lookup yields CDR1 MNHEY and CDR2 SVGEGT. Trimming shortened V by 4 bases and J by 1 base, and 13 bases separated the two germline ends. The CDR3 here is CASSFRGLRNTEAFF. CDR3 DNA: TGTGCCAGCAGTTTCCGGGGTCTCAGGAACACTGAAGCTTTCTTT.

The CDR3 loop reads CASSPSGTAFPYEQYF. DNA of the CDR3: TGCGCCAGCAGCCCTTCCGGGACCGCCTTCCCCTACGAGCAGTACTTC. The gene calls are TRBV4-1 and TRBJ2-7; D may be TRBD1 or TRBD2 (5 bases each). Germline CDR1 reads MGHRA; CDR2 reads YSYEKL. This CDR3 has 16 residues. The ends were cut back, 4 bases at V and 2 bases at J, with 18 bases in the middle.

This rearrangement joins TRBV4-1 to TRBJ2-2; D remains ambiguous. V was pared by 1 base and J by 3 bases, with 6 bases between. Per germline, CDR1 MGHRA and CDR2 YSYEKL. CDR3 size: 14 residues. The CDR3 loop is CASSQVPDTGELFF. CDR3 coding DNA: TGCGCCAGCAGCCAAGTCCCAGACACCGGGGAGCTGTTTTTT.

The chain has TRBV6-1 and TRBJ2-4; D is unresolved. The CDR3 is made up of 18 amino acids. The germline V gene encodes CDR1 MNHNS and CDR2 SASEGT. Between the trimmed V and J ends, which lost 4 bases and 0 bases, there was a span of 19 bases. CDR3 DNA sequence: TGTGCCAGCAGTGTCCTGAGCCGATCTCGTCCAGCCAAAAACATTCAGTACTTC. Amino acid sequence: CASSVLSRSRPAKNIQYF.

The CDR3 here is CASSGRQGAINYGYTF. DNA of the CDR3: TGTGCCAGCAGCGGGCGACAGGGCGCAATTAACTATGGCTACACCTTC. The J gene is TRBJ1-2, the V gene TRBV9; 7 bases map to TRBD1. Losses at the gene ends were 3 bases for V and 1 base for J; bases not matched to a gene: 9. The CDR3 totals 16 residues. Germline assignment: CDR1 SGDLS and CDR2 YYNGEE.

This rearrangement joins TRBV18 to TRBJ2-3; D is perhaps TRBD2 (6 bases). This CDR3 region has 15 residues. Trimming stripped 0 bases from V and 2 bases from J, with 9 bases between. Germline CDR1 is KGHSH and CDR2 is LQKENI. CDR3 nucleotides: TGTGCCAGCTCACCACCGGGGGACTTCACAGATACGCAGTATTTT. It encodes CASSPPGDFTDTQYF.

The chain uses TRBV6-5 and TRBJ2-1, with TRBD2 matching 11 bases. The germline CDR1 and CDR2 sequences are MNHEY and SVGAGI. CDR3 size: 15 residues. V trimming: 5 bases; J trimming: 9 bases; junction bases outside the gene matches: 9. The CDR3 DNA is TGTGCCAGCAGTCGGACTAGCGGGCGGCGGGGTGAGCAGTTCTTC. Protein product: CASSRTSGRRGEQFF.

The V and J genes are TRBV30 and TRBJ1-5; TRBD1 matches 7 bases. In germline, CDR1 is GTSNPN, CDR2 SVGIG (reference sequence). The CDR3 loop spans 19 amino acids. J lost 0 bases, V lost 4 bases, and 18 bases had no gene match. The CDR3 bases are TGTGCCTGGAATTCGGCGGACAGGCGCGAGCTTAATAGCAATCAGCCCCAGCATTTT. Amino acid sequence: CAWNSADRRELNSNQPQHF.

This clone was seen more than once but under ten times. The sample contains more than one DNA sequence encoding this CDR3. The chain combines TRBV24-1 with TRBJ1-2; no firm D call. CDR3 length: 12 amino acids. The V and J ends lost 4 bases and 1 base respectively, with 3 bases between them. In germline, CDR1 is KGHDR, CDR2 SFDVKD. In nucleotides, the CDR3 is TGTGCCACCAGTGACAGTAACTATGGCTACACCTTC. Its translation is CATSDSNYGYTF.

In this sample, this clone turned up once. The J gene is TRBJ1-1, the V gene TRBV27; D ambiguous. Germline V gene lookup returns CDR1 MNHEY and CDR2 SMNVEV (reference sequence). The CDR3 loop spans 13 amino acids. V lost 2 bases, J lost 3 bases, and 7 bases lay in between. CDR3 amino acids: CASSLLSDTEAFF. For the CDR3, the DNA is TGTGCCAGCAGTTTACTCTCGGACACTGAAGCTTTCTTT.

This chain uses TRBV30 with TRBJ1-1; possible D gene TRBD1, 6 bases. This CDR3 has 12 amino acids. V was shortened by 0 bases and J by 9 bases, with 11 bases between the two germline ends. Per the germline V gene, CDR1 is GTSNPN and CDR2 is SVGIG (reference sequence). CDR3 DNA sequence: TGTGCCTGGAGTGTATACAGGGAGAAAGCTTTCTTT. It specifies CAWSVYREKAFF.

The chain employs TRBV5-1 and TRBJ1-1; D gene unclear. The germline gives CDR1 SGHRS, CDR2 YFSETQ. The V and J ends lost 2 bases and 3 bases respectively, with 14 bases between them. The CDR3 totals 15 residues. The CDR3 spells CASSLQAEKDTEAFF. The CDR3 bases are TGCGCCAGCAGCTTACAAGCTGAGAAGGACACTGAAGCTTTCTTT. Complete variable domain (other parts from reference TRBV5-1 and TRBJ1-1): KAGVTQTPRYLIKTRGQQVTLSCSPISGHRSVSWYQQTPGQGLQFLFEYFSETQRNKGNFPGRFSGRQFSNSRSEMNVSTLELGDSALYLCASSLQAEKDTEAFFGQGTRLTVV.

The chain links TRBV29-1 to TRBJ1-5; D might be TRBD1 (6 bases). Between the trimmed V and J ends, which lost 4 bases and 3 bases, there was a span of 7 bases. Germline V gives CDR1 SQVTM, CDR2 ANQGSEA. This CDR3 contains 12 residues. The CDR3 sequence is CSVGTVNQPQHF. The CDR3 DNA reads TGCAGCGTTGGGACAGTCAATCAGCCCCAGCATTTT. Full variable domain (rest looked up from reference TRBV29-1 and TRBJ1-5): SAVISQKPSRDICQRGTSLTIQCQVDSQVTMMFWYRQQPGQSLTLIATANQGSEATYESGFVIDKFPISRPNLTFSTLTVSNMSPEDSSIYLCSVGTVNQPQHFGDGTRLSIL.

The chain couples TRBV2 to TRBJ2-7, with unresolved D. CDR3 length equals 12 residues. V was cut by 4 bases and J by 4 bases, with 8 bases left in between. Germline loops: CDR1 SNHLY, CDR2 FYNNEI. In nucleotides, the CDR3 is TGTGCCAGCAGTGGGCTTAGATACGAGCAGTACTTC. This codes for CASSGLRYEQYF.

CDR3 protein: CASRGLAYETQYF. The CDR3 DNA sequence: TGTGCCAGCAGGGGACTAGCGTACGAGACCCAGTACTTC. This rearrangement joins TRBV11-2 to TRBJ2-5; 10 bases match TRBD2. V dropped 6 bases and J dropped 5; count of bases not matched to a gene: 3. Germline lookup yields CDR1 SGHAT and CDR2 FQNNGV. CDR3 length: 13 residues.

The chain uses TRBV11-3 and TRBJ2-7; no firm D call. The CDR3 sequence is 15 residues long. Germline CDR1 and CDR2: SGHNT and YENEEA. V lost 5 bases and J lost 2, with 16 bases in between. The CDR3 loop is CASSAQAAEPYEQYF. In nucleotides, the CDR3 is TGTGCCAGCAGCGCTCAAGCTGCTGAACCCTACGAGCAGTACTTC.

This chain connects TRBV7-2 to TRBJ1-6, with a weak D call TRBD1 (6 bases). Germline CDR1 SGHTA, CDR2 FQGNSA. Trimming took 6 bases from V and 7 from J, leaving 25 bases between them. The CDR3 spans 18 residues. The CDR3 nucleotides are TGTGCCAGCAGTCGTTCGGTCGGTGGCAGGGGCAGGAATTCACCCCTCCACTTT. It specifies CASSRSVGGRGRNSPLHF.

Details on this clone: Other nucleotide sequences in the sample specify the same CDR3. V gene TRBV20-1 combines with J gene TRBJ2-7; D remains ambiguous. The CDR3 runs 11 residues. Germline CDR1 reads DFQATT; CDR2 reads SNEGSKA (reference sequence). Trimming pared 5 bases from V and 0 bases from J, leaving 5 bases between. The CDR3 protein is CSAPDSYEQYF. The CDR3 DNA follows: TGCAGTGCTCCAGACTCCTACGAGCAGTACTTC.

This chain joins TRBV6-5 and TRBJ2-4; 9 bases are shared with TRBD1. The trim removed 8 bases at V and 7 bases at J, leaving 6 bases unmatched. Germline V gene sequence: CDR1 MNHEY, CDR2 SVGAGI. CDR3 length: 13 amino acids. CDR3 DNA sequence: TGTGCCAGCCGCCGGACAGGGGAGAACATTCAGTACTTC. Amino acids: CASRRTGENIQYF.

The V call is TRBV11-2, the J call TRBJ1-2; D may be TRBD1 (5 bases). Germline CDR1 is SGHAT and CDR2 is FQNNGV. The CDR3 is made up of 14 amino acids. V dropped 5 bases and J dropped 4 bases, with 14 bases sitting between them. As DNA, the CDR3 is TGTGCCAGCAGCCCGCCGGAGGGGACCTATGGCTACACCTTC. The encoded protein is CASSPPEGTYGYTF.

The chain's CDR3 is CASSDAGTSGQETQYF. The CDR3, as DNA: TGTGCCAGCAGTGATGCCGGGACTAGCGGGCAAGAGACCCAGTACTTC. The chain carries TRBV6-1 and TRBJ2-5; 12 nucleotides align to TRBD2. CDR3 size: 16 residues. The J segment lost 2 bases and the V segment lost 3 bases, leaving 4 bases of the junction unmatched. CDR1 and CDR2 from the germline V gene are MNHNS and SASEGT.